The 29 T cell receptor beta chains below all came from one sample that was sequenced in a study of TIL therapy for anti-PD-1-resistant metastatic lung cancer. Described time point: pre-treatment sample, taken before nivolumab and TIL therapy. The immunoSEQ assay was v3. Profiled with immunoSEQ multiplex PCR; TCRdb holds only in-frame clones, not every one. The sample contains tens of thousands of clones, 80% to 90% of which appear only once. The source was blood, collected at baseline. The receptors come from a person aged 25-79 years with non-small cell lung cancer.

The chain employs TRBV6-5 and TRBJ2-7; 8 bases are a match to TRBD1. Per the germline V gene, CDR1 is MNHEY and CDR2 is SVGAGI. The CDR3 sequence is 15 residues long. V lost 0 bases, J lost 2 bases, and 3 bases stayed unmatched. As DNA, the CDR3 is TGTGCCAGCAGTTACTCGGCGACAGGGGCCTACGAGCAGTACTTC. Translated: CASSYSATGAYEQYF.

This sequence joins TRBV7-2 and TRBJ2-1; 7 nucleotides align to TRBD2. The CDR3 is 12 amino acids. Germline lookup yields CDR1 SGHTA and CDR2 FQGNSA. J was trimmed by 12 bases and V by 8 bases; bases with no gene match: 10. The CDR3 DNA reads as TGTGCCAGCGGGGGGGGACCGGGAGGGCAGTTCTTC. Translation: CASGGGPGGQFF.

The DNA for the CDR3 is TGTGCCAGCAGTGACTCTGGCGCTAATGAGCAGTTCTTC. Protein product: CASSDSGANEQFF. This chain links TRBV6-4 with TRBJ2-1, with D hard to call. CDR3 length: 13 amino acids. Per the germline V gene, CDR1 is MRHNA and CDR2 is SNTAGT. Trimming pared 0 bases from V and 7 bases from J, leaving 7 bases between.

The chain couples TRBV9 to TRBJ2-2, with a possible D match to TRBD1 (5 bases). CDR1 and CDR2 from the germline V gene are SGDLS and YYNGEE. The CDR3 totals 12 residues. The germline V and J ends were trimmed by 4 bases and 6 bases, with 7 bases remaining between them. CDR3: CASSKGSGELFF. In DNA, the CDR3 is TGTGCCAGCAGCAAGGGGTCCGGGGAGCTGTTTTTT.

V and J are TRBV12-3 or TRBV12-4 and TRBJ2-7; no definite D call. The CDR3 extends over 13 amino acids. Trimming cost V 3 bases and J 2 bases, with 8 bases left between them. The CDR3 coding sequence is TGTGCCAGCAGTTTCATGGATACCTACGAGCAGTACTTC. Its protein product is CASSFMDTYEQYF.

The V and J genes are TRBV18 and TRBJ2-5; D may be TRBD1 (6 bases). V gave up 3 bases and J gave up 2 bases, with 13 bases separating them. The CDR3 contains 15 residues. Germline CDR1 is KGHSH and CDR2 is LQKENI. The CDR3 DNA reads TGTGCCAGCTCACCCTCAACAGGGAGACAAGAGACCCAGTACTTC. It yields the protein CASSPSTGRQETQYF.

The rearrangement joins TRBV11-2 to TRBJ2-1, with TRBD1 matching 9 bases. This CDR3 contains 15 residues. Germline loops: CDR1 SGHAT, CDR2 FQNNGV. Unmatched junction bases numbered 6, after V lost 5 bases and J lost 4 bases. The CDR3 is CASSRTGGSYNEQFF. As DNA, the CDR3 is TGTGCCAGCAGCCGTACAGGGGGCTCTTACAATGAGCAGTTCTTC. Full variable domain (rest looked up from reference TRBV11-2 and TRBJ2-1): EAGVAQSPRYKIIEKRQSVAFWCNPISGHATLYWYQQILGQGPKLLIQFQNNGVVDDSQLPKDRFSAERLKGVDSTLKIQPAKLEDSAVYLCASSRTGGSYNEQFFGPGTRLTVL.

The V and J genes are TRBV30 and TRBJ1-2; D is unclear. The germline gives CDR1 GTSNPN, CDR2 SVGIG (reference sequence). Trimming shortened V by 7 bases and J by 4 bases, and 10 bases separated the two germline ends. This CDR3 has 11 residues. This CDR3 reads CASAKGYGYTF. The CDR3 nucleotides read TGTGCCTCAGCGAAGGGCTATGGCTACACCTTC.

The V and J genes are TRBV6-1 and TRBJ1-5; TRBD1 aligns across 7 bases. This CDR3 spans 16 amino acids. The germline V gene encodes CDR1 MNHNS and CDR2 SASEGT. V was clipped by 4 bases and J by 4 bases; unmatched bases: 10. The CDR3 reads CASSAKRGQRNQPQHF. CDR3 bases: TGTGCCAGCAGTGCAAAAAGGGGACAGAGGAATCAGCCCCAGCATTTT.

This chain connects TRBV25-1 to TRBJ2-7, with unresolved D. The CDR3 has 15 amino acids. V lost 7 bases and J lost 3, with 19 bases in between. CDR1 is MGHDK, CDR2 SYGVNS, per germline. This CDR3 reads CASTEGEMPHYEQYF. In DNA form, the CDR3 reads TGTGCCAGCACCGAAGGAGAGATGCCCCACTACGAGCAGTACTTC.

This rearrangement joins TRBV6-5 to TRBJ1-4, with 7 bases aligning to TRBD1. This CDR3 comprises 15 residues. The V segment lost 5 bases and the J segment 8 bases; nucleotides outside the gene matches: 11. Looked up from germline, CDR1 is MNHEY and CDR2 is SVGAGI. The DNA of the CDR3 is TGTGCCAGCAGTACCTACGGACAGGCTCACGAAAAACTGTTTTTT. Protein product: CASSTYGQAHEKLFF.

This rearrangement joins TRBV9 to TRBJ2-1; 7 bases are shared with TRBD2. The CDR3 has 14 residues. V shed 3 bases and J 0 bases; nucleotides not matched to a gene: 0. Per the germline V gene, CDR1 is SGDLS and CDR2 is YYNGEE. The CDR3 nucleotides read TGTGCCAGCAGCGGGGAGGGCTCCTACAATGAGCAGTTCTTC. It codes for CASSGEGSYNEQFF. The full variable domain, in which reference TRBV9 and TRBJ2-1 provide the parts outside the CDR3, is DSGVTQTPKHLITATGQRVTLRCSPRSGDLSVYWYQQSLDQGLQFLIQYYNGEERAKGNILERFSAQQFPDLHSELNLSSLELGDSALYFCASSGEGSYNEQFFGPGTRLTVL.

The chain carries TRBV2 and TRBJ1-5, with D hard to call. The CDR3 covers 15 residues. Trimming left V 3 bases short and J 4 bases short, with 13 bases between. Germline V gene data show CDR1 as SNHLY and CDR2 as FYNNEI. This CDR3 reads CASSEFLAGNQPQHF. DNA for the CDR3: TGTGCCAGCAGTGAGTTTTTGGCGGGGAATCAGCCCCAGCATTTT.

This chain's CDR3 is CASSEAGAGQFF. The CDR3 DNA reads TGCGCCAGCAGCGAAGCGGGCGCCGGGCAGTTCTTC. The rearrangement joins TRBV4-1 to TRBJ2-1, with D possibly being TRBD2 (6 bases). CDR3 length equals 12 residues. Trimming took 5 bases from V and 12 from J, leaving 14 bases between them. CDR1 is MGHRA, CDR2 YSYEKL, per germline.

This chain connects TRBV3-1 (or the pseudogene TRBV3-2) to TRBJ2-4; D ambiguous. CDR1 and CDR2 from the germline V gene are LGHDT and YNNKEL (reference sequence). V lost 5 bases to trimming and J lost 6 bases, with 14 bases between them. This CDR3 spans 14 amino acids. CDR3 residues: CASSNLRAVNIQYF. The CDR3 DNA sequence: TGTGCCAGCAGCAATCTTAGGGCGGTAAACATTCAGTACTTC.

V is TRBV7-2 and J is TRBJ1-6; 10 nucleotides align to TRBD1. Germline CDR1 SGHTA, CDR2 FQGNSA. With 1 base clipped from V and 9 bases from J, the junction kept 3 bases outside the gene matches. This CDR3 region has 15 residues. CDR3 in amino acids: CASSLGQGAGSPLHF. For the CDR3, the DNA is TGTGCCAGCAGCTTAGGACAGGGGGCCGGTTCACCCCTCCACTTT.

This clone is a singleton in its sample. The genes are TRBV10-3 and TRBJ2-5, with D perhaps matching TRBD1 (6 bases). The CDR3 spans 15 residues. CDR1 ENHRY and CDR2 SYGVKD come from the germline V gene. V lost 5 bases and J 1 base, leaving 14 bases between the germline ends. The CDR3, as DNA: TGTGCCATCAGTCCCCTGGAAGGGGGCCAAGAGACCCAGTACTTC. It translates to CAISPLEGGQETQYF.

The chain employs TRBV11-2 and TRBJ2-7; TRBD1 agrees at 7 bases. From germline, CDR1 is SGHAT and CDR2 FQNNGV. CDR3 length: 14 amino acids. Trimming cost V 5 bases and J 7 bases; bases outside gene matches: 11. The CDR3 is CASSRDRNSREQYF. The CDR3 DNA reads as TGTGCCAGCAGCAGGGACAGAAACTCTCGGGAGCAGTACTTC.

This clone was observed a handful of times. The rearrangement links TRBV19 to TRBJ1-5; the D gene is possibly TRBD1 (5 bases). Germline CDR1 reads LNHDA; CDR2 reads SQIVND (reference sequence). The CDR3 consists of 16 residues. The V end lost 5 bases, the J end lost 2 bases, and 16 bases lay between the germline ends. CDR3 loop: CASSRREGVGNQPQHF. CDR3 DNA sequence: TGTGCCAGTAGTCGGAGGGAAGGGGTAGGCAATCAGCCCCAGCATTTT. The entire variable domain, with the rest obtained from reference TRBV19 and TRBJ1-5, is as follows: DGGITQSPKYLFRKEGQNVTLSCEQNLNHDAMYWYRQDPGQGLRLIYYSQIVNDFQKGDIAEGYSVSREKKESFPLTVTSAQKNPTAFYLCASSRREGVGNQPQHFGDGTRLSIL.

The V and J genes are TRBV5-1 and TRBJ2-3; D is uncertain. The CDR3 loop spans 16 amino acids. Germline-derived CDR1 and CDR2 are SGHRS and YFSETQ. Trimming pared 0 bases from V and 0 bases from J, leaving 11 bases between. In DNA form, the CDR3 reads TGCGCCAGCAGCTTGGCGACTCTAGTCAGCACAGATACGCAGTATTTT. Translation: CASSLATLVSTDTQYF.

V is TRBV27 and J is TRBJ2-7; 9 nucleotides line up with TRBD2. Germline lookup yields CDR1 MNHEY and CDR2 SMNVEV (reference sequence). This CDR3 is 15 amino acids long. J was trimmed by 0 bases and V by 2 bases; bases with no gene match: 2. The CDR3, as DNA: TGTGCCAGCAGTTTACTAGCGGGGCGCTCCTACGAGCAGTACTTC. Its protein product is CASSLLAGRSYEQYF.

This clone came up once. The chain employs TRBV25-1 and TRBJ1-5; 8 bases line up with TRBD1. From germline, CDR1 is MGHDK and CDR2 SYGVNS. The junction had 5 bases not matched to a gene; V was cut back by 3 bases and J by 4 bases. The CDR3 length is 15 residues. The CDR3 is CASSEPGQGNQPQHF. DNA of the CDR3: TGTGCCAGCAGTGAGCCCGGACAGGGAAATCAGCCCCAGCATTTT.

This clone has just a few counts. The rearrangement joins TRBV28 to TRBJ1-6, with unresolved D. Germline CDR1 and CDR2: MDHEN and SYDVKM. The CDR3 is 14 amino acids. V was pared by 3 bases and J by 8 bases, with 11 bases between. The CDR3 DNA reads as TGTGCCAGCAGTTTCGCGGATCTCTATTCACCCCTCCACTTT. Encoded protein: CASSFADLYSPLHF.

This CDR3 reads CASSGPAMQANYGYTF. The CDR3 DNA sequence: TGTGCCAGCAGTGGGCCGGCGATGCAAGCTAACTATGGCTACACCTTC. V and J are TRBV28 and TRBJ1-2; D unclear. Trimming stripped 5 bases from V and 0 bases from J, with 16 bases between. Germline V lookup: CDR1 MDHEN, CDR2 SYDVKM. The CDR3 contains 16 residues.

The chain uses TRBV6-5 and TRBJ2-3; tentatively, D is TRBD1 or TRBD2 (5 bases each). V dropped 6 bases and J dropped 2 bases, with 15 bases sitting between them. CDR1 and CDR2 (germline): MNHEY, SVGAGI. This CDR3 region has 15 residues. The DNA for the CDR3 is TGTGCCAGCAGGTTCGGGGACGGCCCCACAGATACGCAGTATTTT. Translated: CASRFGDGPTDTQYF.

This clone occurred once. The chain joins TRBV6-5 to TRBJ1-1, with a possible D match to TRBD1 (5 bases). The germline CDR1 and CDR2 sequences are MNHEY and SVGAGI. The CDR3 has 15 residues. V lost 5 bases and J 7 bases, leaving 20 bases between the germline ends. CDR3 coding DNA: TGTGCCAGCAGTATAACGCGGGACGGAGCCCTTGAAGCTTTCTTT. Encoded protein: CASSITRDGALEAFF.

The chain uses TRBV11-2 and TRBJ1-4; D is possibly TRBD1 (5 bases). Germline CDR1 is SGHAT and CDR2 is FQNNGV. Trimming shortened V by 0 bases and J by 4 bases, and 9 bases separated the two germline ends. The CDR3 contains 15 residues. The CDR3 sequence: CASSLEAGGNEKLFF. For the CDR3, the DNA is TGTGCCAGCAGCTTAGAGGCCGGGGGTAATGAAAAACTGTTTTTT.

The chain uses TRBV19 and TRBJ2-2, with TRBD1 identical over 8 bases. V gave up 4 bases and J gave up 7 bases; unmatched junction bases: 8. The CDR3 covers 15 residues. CDR1 LNHDA and CDR2 SQIVND come from the germline V gene (reference sequence). As DNA, the CDR3 is TGTGCCAGTAGTAGGCAGGGGGCCGTCCACGGGGAGCTGTTTTTT. The encoded protein is CASSRQGAVHGELFF.

V and J are TRBV28 and TRBJ2-2, with unresolved D. The CDR3 contains 14 residues. CDR1 and CDR2 (germline): MDHEN, SYDVKM. V was shortened by 11 bases and J by 6 bases, with 19 bases between the two germline ends. The CDR3 loop is CACRLSGGAGELFF. Here the CDR3 DNA reads TGTGCCTGTCGACTGTCGGGTGGTGCCGGGGAGCTGTTTTTT.